The 15 T cell receptor beta chains presented below share a single source sample, sequenced in a study of blood T cells in healthy people across ages. With a J-beta primer mix and a sample-barcoded 5' primer, a second PCR ran about 6 to 11 cycles. TCRdb processed the 5' RACE reads anew with MiXCR; each CDR3 protein has one entry. The sample includes some 900,000 distinct CDR3 sequences, about 48% of them seen just once. Sample: blood. The receptors were gathered from a man aged 30 to 45 in good health.

The genes are TRBV20-1 and TRBJ2-1, with TRBD2 identical over 7 bases. This CDR3 is built from 15 residues. With 6 bases clipped from V and 0 bases from J, the junction kept 8 bases outside the gene matches. Germline V gene lookup returns CDR1 DFQATT and CDR2 SNEGSKA (reference sequence). DNA for the CDR3: TGCAGTGCCAGATGGCGGGGGAGCTCCTACAATGAGCAGTTCTTC. The encoded protein is CSARWRGSSYNEQFF.

V and J are TRBV4-1 and TRBJ2-5; D possibly uses TRBD1 or TRBD2 (6 bases each). V was trimmed by 1 base and J by 1 base, leaving 16 bases between them. The CDR3 is 17 residues long. Germline loops: CDR1 MGHRA, CDR2 YSYEKL. This CDR3 reads CASSQGSLGGRQETQYF. The CDR3 nucleotides are TGCGCCAGCAGCCAAGGATCGCTTGGGGGGCGCCAAGAGACCCAGTACTTC.

The V gene is TRBV11-2, the J gene TRBJ2-3; D not certain. Between the trimmed V and J ends, which lost 4 bases and 1 base, there was a span of 18 bases. Germline V gene sequence: CDR1 SGHAT, CDR2 FQNNGV. The CDR3 consists of 17 residues. CDR3 sequence: CASSSTPSSPGTDTQYF. DNA for the CDR3: TGTGCCAGCAGCTCCACCCCCAGCTCCCCTGGCACAGATACGCAGTATTTT.

The gene calls are TRBV20-1 and TRBJ1-1; D gene uncertain. The CDR3 length is 12 residues. CDR1 is DFQATT, CDR2 SNEGSKA, per germline (reference sequence). V lost 3 bases and J lost 3, with 8 bases in between. The CDR3 nucleotides are TGCAGTGCTAGGGCCACACACACTGAAGCTTTCTTT. Translated: CSARATHTEAFF.

J is TRBJ2-1 and V is TRBV29-1; 8 nucleotides line up with TRBD2. CDR1 is SQVTM and CDR2 is ANQGSEA in the germline V gene. The V and J ends lost 5 bases and 4 bases, in that order; junction bases with no gene match: 7. The CDR3 extends over 14 amino acids. As DNA, the CDR3 is TGCAGCGTTATTAAGCGGGAGAGATACAATGAGCAGTTCTTC. It is translated as CSVIKRERYNEQFF.

The CDR3 loop is CASRIAAGREKLFF. DNA of the CDR3: TGTGCCAGCAGGATAGCCGCCGGGCGTGAAAAACTGTTTTTT. This rearrangement joins TRBV28 to TRBJ1-4; D not resolved. Germline assignment: CDR1 MDHEN and CDR2 SYDVKM. Trimming left V 6 bases short and J 7 bases short, with 15 bases between. The CDR3 length is 14 residues.

CDR3 sequence reads: CASRRDRSHQETQYF. The CDR3 coding sequence is TGTGCCAGCAGACGGGACCGAAGCCACCAAGAGACCCAGTACTTC. This chain uses TRBV7-9 with TRBJ2-5; either TRBD1 or TRBD2 may supply D (5 bases each). V lost 6 bases and J lost 0, with 14 bases in between. The CDR3 is 15 residues long. CDR1 is SEHNR and CDR2 is FQNEAQ in the germline V gene (reference sequence).

The genes are TRBV4-1 and TRBJ2-5, with 7 bases matching TRBD1. The V gene end was trimmed by 0 bases and the J gene end by 2 bases; junction bases not matched to a gene: 9. In germline, CDR1 is MGHRA, CDR2 YSYEKL. This CDR3 has 17 amino acids. The CDR3 is CASSQDPGGTFQETQYF. The CDR3 coding sequence is TGCGCCAGCAGCCAAGATCCAGGGGGTACCTTTCAAGAGACCCAGTACTTC.

The J gene is TRBJ2-1, the V gene TRBV2, with 11 bases lining up with TRBD2. The length of the CDR3 is 14 residues. Looked up from germline, CDR1 is SNHLY and CDR2 is FYNNEI. The trim removed 6 bases at V and 7 bases at J, leaving 5 bases unmatched. CDR3 nucleotides: TGTGCCAGCAGCCGGACTAGCGGGTTTAATGAGCAGTTCTTC. This encodes CASSRTSGFNEQFF.

There are a few counts of this clonotype. The V call is TRBV6-5, the J call TRBJ1-2; D unresolved. V gave up 0 bases and J gave up 0 bases, with 11 bases separating them. Per the germline V gene, CDR1 is MNHEY and CDR2 is SVGAGI. This CDR3 is 16 amino acids long. CDR3 amino acids: CASSYSTIRSNYGYTF. The CDR3 bases are TGTGCCAGCAGTTACTCGACGATTCGATCTAACTATGGCTACACCTTC.

V gene TRBV4-3 combines with J gene TRBJ2-3; 9 nucleotides agree with TRBD2. This CDR3 comprises 18 residues. CDR1 is LGHNA, CDR2 YSLEER, per germline. The ends lost 3 bases at V and 3 bases at J; junction bases unmatched: 13. CDR3 sequence: CASSHEPIAGERTDTQYF. The CDR3, as DNA: TGCGCCAGCAGCCATGAGCCCATAGCGGGGGAACGGACAGATACGCAGTATTTT.

This clonotype was seen more than once but under ten times. The DNA for the CDR3 is TGCAGCGTGCAACGTCCGGAAGGACAGATTAACTATGGCTACACCTTC. Its translation: CSVQRPEGQINYGYTF. The gene calls are TRBV29-1 and TRBJ1-2; a possible D gene is TRBD1 (6 bases). The CDR3 is 16 amino acids. The V and J ends lost 6 bases and 1 base respectively, with 21 bases between them. Germline V gene lookup returns CDR1 SQVTM and CDR2 ANQGSEA.

CDR3 DNA: TGTGCCAGCAGCCAAGTGGAGGAATCGGAGACCCAGTACTTC. This gives the protein CASSQVEESETQYF. The chain joins TRBV3-1 to TRBJ2-5; a weak D match, TRBD2 (5 bases). The CDR3 is 14 amino acids. CDR1 LGHDT and CDR2 YNNKEL come from the germline V gene (reference sequence). Trimming took off 1 base at V and 5 bases at J, with 11 bases between the two ends.

The genes are TRBV2 and TRBJ2-7; D may be TRBD1 (6 bases). The V gene lost 6 bases and the J gene lost 0 bases, with 12 bases spanning the gap. The CDR3 covers 14 residues. Germline CDR1 reads SNHLY; CDR2 reads FYNNEI. CDR3 coding DNA: TGTGCCAGCAGCGGTCGGACAGTCTCCTACGAGCAGTACTTC. As protein: CASSGRTVSYEQYF.

The chain recombines TRBV5-1 with TRBJ1-1; no clear D gene. CDR1 and CDR2 from the germline V gene are SGHRS and YFSETQ. There are 15 residues in the CDR3. Trimming left V 3 bases short and J 4 bases short, with 16 bases between. CDR3 residues: CASSSQQSSSTEAFF. In nucleotides, the CDR3 is TGCGCCAGCAGCTCACAGCAGAGTTCGAGCACTGAAGCTTTCTTT.